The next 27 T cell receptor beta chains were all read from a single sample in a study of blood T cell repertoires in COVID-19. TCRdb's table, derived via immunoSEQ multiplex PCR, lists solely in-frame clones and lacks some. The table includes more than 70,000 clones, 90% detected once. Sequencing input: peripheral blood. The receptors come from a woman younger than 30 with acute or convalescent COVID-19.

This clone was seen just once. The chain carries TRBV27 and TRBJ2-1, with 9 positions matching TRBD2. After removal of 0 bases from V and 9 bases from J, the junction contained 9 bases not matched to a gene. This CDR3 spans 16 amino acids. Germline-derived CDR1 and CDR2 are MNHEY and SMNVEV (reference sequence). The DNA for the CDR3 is TGTGCCAGCAGTTTATCAAGTAGCGGGAGACCAGGTGAGCAGTTCTTC. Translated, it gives CASSLSSSGRPGEQFF.

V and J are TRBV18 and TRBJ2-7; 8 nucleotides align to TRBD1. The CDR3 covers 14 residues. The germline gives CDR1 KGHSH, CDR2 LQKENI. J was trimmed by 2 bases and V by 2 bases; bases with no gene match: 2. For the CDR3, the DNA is TGTGCCAGCTCACCAGCGACAGGGGCCTACGAGCAGTACTTC. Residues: CASSPATGAYEQYF.

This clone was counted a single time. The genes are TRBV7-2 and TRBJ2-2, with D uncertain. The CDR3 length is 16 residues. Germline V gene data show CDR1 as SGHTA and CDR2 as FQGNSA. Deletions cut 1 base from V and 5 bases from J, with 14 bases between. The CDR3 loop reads CASSLVWAWSTGELFF. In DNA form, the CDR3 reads TGTGCCAGCAGCTTAGTTTGGGCCTGGTCGACCGGGGAGCTGTTTTTT.

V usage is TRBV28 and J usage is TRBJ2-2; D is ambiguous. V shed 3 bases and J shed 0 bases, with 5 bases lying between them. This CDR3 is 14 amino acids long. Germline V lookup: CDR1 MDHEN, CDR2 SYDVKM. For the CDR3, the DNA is TGTGCCAGCAGTTTTATGTCGAACACCGGGGAGCTGTTTTTT. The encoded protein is CASSFMSNTGELFF.

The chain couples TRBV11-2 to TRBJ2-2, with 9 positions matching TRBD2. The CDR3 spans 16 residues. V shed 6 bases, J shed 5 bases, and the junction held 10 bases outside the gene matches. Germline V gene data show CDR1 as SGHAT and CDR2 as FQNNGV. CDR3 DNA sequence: TGTGCCAGCAGGGATTCCCCTAGCGGGGTAACCGGGGAGCTGTTTTTT. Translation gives CASRDSPSGVTGELFF.

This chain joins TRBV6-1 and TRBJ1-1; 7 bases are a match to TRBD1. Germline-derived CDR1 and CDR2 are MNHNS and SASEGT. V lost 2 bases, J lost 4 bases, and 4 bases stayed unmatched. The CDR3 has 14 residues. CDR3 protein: CASSESQGVTEAFF. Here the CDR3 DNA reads TGTGCCAGCAGTGAATCTCAGGGGGTCACTGAAGCTTTCTTT.

The CDR3 sequence: CASSEVGGGVGNQPQHF. For the CDR3, the DNA is TGTGCCAGCAGTGAAGTCGGGGGAGGGGTTGGGAATCAGCCCCAGCATTTT. The V gene is TRBV2, the J gene TRBJ1-5; D possibly corresponds to TRBD1 (5 bases). The CDR3 loop spans 17 amino acids. V was shortened by 1 base and J by 4 bases, with 17 bases between the two germline ends. Germline values: CDR1 SNHLY, CDR2 FYNNEI.

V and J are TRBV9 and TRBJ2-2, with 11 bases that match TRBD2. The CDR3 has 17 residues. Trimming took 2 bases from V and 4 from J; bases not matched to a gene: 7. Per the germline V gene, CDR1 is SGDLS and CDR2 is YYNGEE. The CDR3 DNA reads TGTGCCAGCAGCGTCACCGGGACTAGCGGCTTCACCGGGGAGCTGTTTTTT. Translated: CASSVTGTSGFTGELFF.

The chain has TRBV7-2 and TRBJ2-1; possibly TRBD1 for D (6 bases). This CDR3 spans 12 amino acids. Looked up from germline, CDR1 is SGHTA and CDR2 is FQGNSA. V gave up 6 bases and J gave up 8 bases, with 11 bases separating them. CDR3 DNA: TGTGCCAGCAGTCCTACAGGGTATGAGCAGTTCTTC. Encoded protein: CASSPTGYEQFF.

CDR3 coding DNA: TGTGCCAGCAGAGAGGGGGCAGAGGTCACTGAAGCTTTCTTT. It yields the protein CASREGAEVTEAFF. The chain recombines TRBV2 with TRBJ1-1; TRBD1 aligns across 7 bases. This CDR3 comprises 14 residues. Per the germline V gene, CDR1 is SNHLY and CDR2 is FYNNEI. V gave up 6 bases and J gave up 4 bases; unmatched junction bases: 8.

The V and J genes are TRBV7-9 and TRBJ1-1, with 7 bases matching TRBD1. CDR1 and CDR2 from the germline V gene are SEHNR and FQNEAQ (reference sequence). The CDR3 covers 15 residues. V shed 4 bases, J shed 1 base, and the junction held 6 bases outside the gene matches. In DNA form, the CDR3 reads TGTGCCAGCAGCTACCACAGGGGCTCGAACACTGAAGCTTTCTTT. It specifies CASSYHRGSNTEAFF.

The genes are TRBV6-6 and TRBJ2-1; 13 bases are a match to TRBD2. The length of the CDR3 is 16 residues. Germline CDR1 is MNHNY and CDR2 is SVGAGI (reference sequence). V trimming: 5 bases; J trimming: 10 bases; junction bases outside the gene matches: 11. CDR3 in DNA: TGTGCCAGCAGTCCAAGACTAGCGGGAGGAAACGGGGAGCAGTTCTTC. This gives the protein CASSPRLAGGNGEQFF.

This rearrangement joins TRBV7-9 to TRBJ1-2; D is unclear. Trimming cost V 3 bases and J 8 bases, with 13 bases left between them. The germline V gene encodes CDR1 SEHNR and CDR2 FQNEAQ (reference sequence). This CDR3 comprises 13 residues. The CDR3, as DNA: TGTGCCAGCAGCTTCGCGCTACAGAACGGCTACACCTTC. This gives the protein CASSFALQNGYTF.

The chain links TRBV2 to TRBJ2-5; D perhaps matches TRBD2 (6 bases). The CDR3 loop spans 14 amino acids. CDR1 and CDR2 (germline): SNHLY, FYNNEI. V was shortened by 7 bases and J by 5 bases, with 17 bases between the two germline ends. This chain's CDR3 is CASKEGELMETQYF. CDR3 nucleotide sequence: TGTGCCAGCAAGGAGGGAGAATTGATGGAGACCCAGTACTTC.

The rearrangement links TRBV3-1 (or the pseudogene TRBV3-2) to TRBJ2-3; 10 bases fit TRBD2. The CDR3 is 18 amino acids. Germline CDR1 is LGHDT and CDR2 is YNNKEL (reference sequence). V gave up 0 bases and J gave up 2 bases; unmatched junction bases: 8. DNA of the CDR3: TGTGCCAGCAGCCAAGACCCCCCAGGACTAGCGGTCACAGATACGCAGTATTTT. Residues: CASSQDPPGLAVTDTQYF.

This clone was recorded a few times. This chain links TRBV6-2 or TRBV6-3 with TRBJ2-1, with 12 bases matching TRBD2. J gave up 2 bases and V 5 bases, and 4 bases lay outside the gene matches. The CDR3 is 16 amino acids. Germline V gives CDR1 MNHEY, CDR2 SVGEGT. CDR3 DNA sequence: TGTGCCAGCAGTAAACGACTAGCGGGAGCCTACAATGAGCAGTTCTTC. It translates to CASSKRLAGAYNEQFF.

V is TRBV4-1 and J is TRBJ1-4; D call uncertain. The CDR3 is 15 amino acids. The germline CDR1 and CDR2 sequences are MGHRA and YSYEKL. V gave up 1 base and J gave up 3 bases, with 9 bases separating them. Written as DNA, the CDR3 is TGCGCCAGCAGCCAAGTCGGTACAGCTAATGAAAAACTGTTTTTT. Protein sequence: CASSQVGTANEKLFF.

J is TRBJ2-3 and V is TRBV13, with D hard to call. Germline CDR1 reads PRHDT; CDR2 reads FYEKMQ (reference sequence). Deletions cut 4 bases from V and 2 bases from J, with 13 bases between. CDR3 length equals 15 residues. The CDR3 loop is CASSSTEAITDTQYF. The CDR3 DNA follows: TGTGCCAGCAGCTCCACAGAAGCTATCACAGATACGCAGTATTTT.

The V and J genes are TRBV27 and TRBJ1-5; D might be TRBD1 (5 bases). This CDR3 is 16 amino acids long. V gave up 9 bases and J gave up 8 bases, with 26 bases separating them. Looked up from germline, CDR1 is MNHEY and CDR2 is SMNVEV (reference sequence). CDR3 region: CASRLTAGGTREPQHF. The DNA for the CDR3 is TGTGCCAGTAGACTAACCGCGGGGGGGACCAGGGAGCCCCAGCATTTT.

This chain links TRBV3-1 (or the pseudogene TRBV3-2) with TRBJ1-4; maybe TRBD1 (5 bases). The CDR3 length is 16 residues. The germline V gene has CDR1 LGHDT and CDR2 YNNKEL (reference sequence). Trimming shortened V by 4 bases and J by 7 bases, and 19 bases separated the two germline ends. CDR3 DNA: TGTGCCAGCAGCCCAGGGACTCAAAAAACCGGTGAAAAACTGTTTTTT. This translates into CASSPGTQKTGEKLFF.

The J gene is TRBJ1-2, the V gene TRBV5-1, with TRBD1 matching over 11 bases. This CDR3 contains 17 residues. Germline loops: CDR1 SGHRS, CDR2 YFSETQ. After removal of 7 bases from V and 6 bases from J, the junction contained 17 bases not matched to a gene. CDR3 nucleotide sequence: TGCGCCAGCGGGTCCGGCGGACAGGGGGCTTTCTTCGATGGCTACACCTTC. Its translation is CASGSGGQGAFFDGYTF.

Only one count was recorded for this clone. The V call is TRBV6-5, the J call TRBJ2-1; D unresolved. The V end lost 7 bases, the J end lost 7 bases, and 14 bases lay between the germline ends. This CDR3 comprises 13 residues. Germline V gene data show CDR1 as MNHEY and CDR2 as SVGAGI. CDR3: CASTAPVSNEQFF. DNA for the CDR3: TGTGCCAGCACTGCCCCGGTGTCTAATGAGCAGTTCTTC.

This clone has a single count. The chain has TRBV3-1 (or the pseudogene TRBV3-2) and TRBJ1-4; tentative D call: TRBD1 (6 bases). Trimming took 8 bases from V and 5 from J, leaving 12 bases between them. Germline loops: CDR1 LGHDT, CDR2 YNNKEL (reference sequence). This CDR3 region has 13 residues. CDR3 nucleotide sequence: TGTGCCAGCGGGGGCAGACGGAATGAAAAACTGTTTTTT. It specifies CASGGRRNEKLFF.

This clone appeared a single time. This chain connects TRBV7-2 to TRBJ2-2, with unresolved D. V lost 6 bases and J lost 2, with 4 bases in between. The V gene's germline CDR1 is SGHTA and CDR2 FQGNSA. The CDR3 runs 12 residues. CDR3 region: CASSTNTGELFF. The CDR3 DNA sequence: TGTGCCAGCAGTACTAACACCGGGGAGCTGTTTTTT. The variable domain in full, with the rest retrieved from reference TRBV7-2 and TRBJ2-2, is GAGVSQSPSNKVTEKGKDVELRCDPISGHTALYWYRQSLGQGLEFLIYFQGNSAPDKSGLPSDRFSAERTGGSVSTLTIQRTQQEDSAVYLCASSTNTGELFFGEGSRLTVL.

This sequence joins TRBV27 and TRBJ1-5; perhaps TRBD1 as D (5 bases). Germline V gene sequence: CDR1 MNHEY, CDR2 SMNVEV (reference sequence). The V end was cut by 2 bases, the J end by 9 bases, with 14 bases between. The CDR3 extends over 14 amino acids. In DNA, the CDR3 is TGTGCCAGCAGTTTAATCAACCCCGGGGGGCCCCAGCATTTT. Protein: CASSLINPGGPQHF.

The CDR3 protein is CASSPQTGGNTEAFF. CDR3 coding DNA: TGTGCCAGCAGCCCACAGACAGGGGGCAACACTGAAGCTTTCTTT. The chain is built from TRBV7-6 and TRBJ1-1; TRBD1 matches at 10 bases. This CDR3 contains 15 residues. Germline values: CDR1 SGHVS, CDR2 FNYEAQ. V gave up 5 bases and J gave up 2 bases; unmatched junction bases: 5.

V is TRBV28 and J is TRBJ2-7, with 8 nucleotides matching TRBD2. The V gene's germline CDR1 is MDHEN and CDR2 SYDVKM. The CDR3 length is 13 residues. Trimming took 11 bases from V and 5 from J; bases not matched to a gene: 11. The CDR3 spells CASGGQGSHEQYF. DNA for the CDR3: TGTGCCTCGGGGGGGCAGGGATCCCACGAGCAGTACTTC.